One and the same sample provided the 14 T cell receptor beta chains below, sequenced in a study of technical replicates of blood from several donors. Sequencing used immunoSEQ multiplex PCR; TCRdb keeps in-frame clones, though not all of them. The repertoire includes some 85,000 clones, 85% to 95% of them detected once, and 0.39% sits in the top ten. The sample comprised T cells isolated from PBMCs. The receptors stem from a human donor in good health.

The chain has TRBV4-1 and TRBJ2-1, with D possibly being TRBD1 (6 bases). V was clipped by 0 bases and J by 3 bases, with 9 bases between them. Germline V gene sequence: CDR1 MGHRA, CDR2 YSYEKL. The CDR3 spans 15 residues. In DNA form, the CDR3 reads TGCGCCAGCAGCCAAGAACAGGGTGGCTACAATGAGCAGTTCTTC. Protein product: CASSQEQGGYNEQFF.

Worth noting for this clone: Different DNA sequences within this sample yield the same CDR3. The V call is TRBV6-5, the J call TRBJ2-2; no definite D call. Germline loops: CDR1 MNHEY, CDR2 SVGAGI. Trimming cost V 4 bases and J 5 bases, with 5 bases left between them. This CDR3 has 12 residues. The CDR3: CASSLETGELFF. CDR3 coding DNA: TGTGCCAGCAGTTTAGAGACCGGGGAGCTGTTTTTT.

This chain joins TRBV4-2 and TRBJ1-1, with 7 bases aligning to TRBD1. The length of the CDR3 is 17 residues. Germline-derived CDR1 and CDR2 are LGHNA and YNFKEQ. V lost 0 bases to trimming and J lost 0 bases; unmatched junction nucleotides: 7. The CDR3 sequence: CASSQDSRGFMNTEAFF. The CDR3 DNA reads TGTGCCAGCAGCCAAGATAGCAGGGGGTTCATGAACACTGAAGCTTTCTTT.

The J gene is TRBJ1-2, the V gene TRBV5-1, with 7 bases fitting TRBD1. The CDR3 extends over 16 amino acids. Losses at the gene ends were 4 bases for V and 1 base for J; bases not matched to a gene: 10. CDR1 and CDR2 (germline): SGHRS, YFSETQ. The CDR3 DNA reads as TGCGCCAGCAGCCAACCCGGGACAGACATTAACTATGGCTACACCTTC. This gives the protein CASSQPGTDINYGYTF.

The rearrangement uses TRBV9 and TRBJ2-7; 8 positions agree with TRBD2. The CDR3 contains 17 residues. The junction had 11 bases not matched to a gene; V was cut back by 0 bases and J by 3 bases. Germline CDR1 and CDR2: SGDLS and YYNGEE. CDR3 DNA sequence: TGTGCCAGCAGCGTAGGCCGGGGGCTAGCGGGTGACTACGAGCAGTACTTC. Translated, it gives CASSVGRGLAGDYEQYF.

The V gene is TRBV6-4, the J gene TRBJ1-2, with unresolved D. V lost 6 bases to trimming and J lost 2 bases, with 13 bases between them. CDR1 is MRHNA and CDR2 is SNTAGT in the germline V gene. This CDR3 is 14 amino acids long. The CDR3 nucleotides are TGTGCCAGCAGCCCGACCGGGGAAAACTATGGCTACACCTTC. Its protein is CASSPTGENYGYTF.

This clone has only one observation. The rearrangement joins TRBV5-6 to TRBJ1-1, with 8 bases that match TRBD1. Germline V lookup: CDR1 SGHDT, CDR2 YYEEEE. The junction had 11 bases not matched to a gene; V was cut back by 3 bases and J by 4 bases. The CDR3 extends over 16 amino acids. CDR3 residues: CASSSVSGGGFTEAFF. For the CDR3, the DNA is TGTGCCAGCAGCTCTGTCTCAGGGGGCGGTTTCACTGAAGCTTTCTTT.

The V and J genes are TRBV19 and TRBJ1-3; D is undetermined. The CDR3 loop spans 16 amino acids. The germline V gene encodes CDR1 LNHDA and CDR2 SQIVND (reference sequence). Trimming shortened V by 0 bases and J by 4 bases, and 13 bases separated the two germline ends. CDR3 residues: CASSIDPAGWGNTIYF. For the CDR3, the DNA is TGTGCCAGTAGTATAGATCCGGCGGGTTGGGGAAACACCATATATTTT.

J is TRBJ1-5 and V is TRBV7-2, with D perhaps TRBD1 (5 bases). Germline V CDR1 and CDR2: SGHTA, FQGNSA. The CDR3 extends over 15 amino acids. V was trimmed by 2 bases and J by 3 bases, leaving 11 bases between them. CDR3 bases: TGTGCCAGCAGCTTAAGTACAGGCCACAATCAGCCCCAGCATTTT. Amino acid sequence: CASSLSTGHNQPQHF.

The chain employs TRBV7-2 and TRBJ1-4; D remains ambiguous. Germline CDR1 is SGHTA and CDR2 is FQGNSA. Trimming cost V 5 bases and J 8 bases, with 9 bases left between them. CDR3 size: 12 residues. CDR3 residues: CASSHDMEKLFF. As DNA, the CDR3 is TGTGCCAGCAGCCATGACATGGAAAAACTGTTTTTT.

This chain connects TRBV7-9 to TRBJ2-5; 12 nucleotides agree with TRBD2. Germline V gene lookup returns CDR1 SEHNR and CDR2 FQNEAQ (reference sequence). The junction had 8 bases not matched to a gene; V was cut back by 4 bases and J by 5 bases. The CDR3 is 16 residues long. CDR3 nucleotide sequence: TGTGCCAGCAGCTCTAGCGGGAGGGCCTCCCGGGAGACCCAGTACTTC. The encoded protein is CASSSSGRASRETQYF.

This clone was seen only a few times. The genes are TRBV5-6 and TRBJ1-2, with TRBD1 as a possible D gene (6 bases). The germline V gene has CDR1 SGHDT and CDR2 YYEEEE. Deletions cut 6 bases from V and 4 bases from J, with 22 bases between. The CDR3 length is 16 residues. CDR3 coding DNA: TGTGCCAGCACCCCTCAGGACAGACCTTCCTCCTATGGCTACACCTTC. Its translation is CASTPQDRPSSYGYTF.

This chain joins TRBV28 and TRBJ1-1; 7 positions agree with TRBD1. Germline V lookup: CDR1 MDHEN, CDR2 SYDVKM. With 6 bases clipped from V and 0 bases from J, the junction kept 10 bases outside the gene matches. This CDR3 is built from 16 residues. CDR3 loop: CASSPPGQALNTEAFF. CDR3 bases: TGTGCCAGCAGCCCCCCCGGACAGGCCCTGAACACTGAAGCTTTCTTT.

The genes are TRBV2 and TRBJ1-1; perhaps TRBD1 as D (5 bases). The CDR3 extends over 15 amino acids. CDR1 is SNHLY, CDR2 FYNNEI, per germline. V was trimmed by 10 bases and J by 4 bases, leaving 22 bases between them. CDR3 residues: CATTLSSGGGTEAFF. CDR3 sequence (DNA): TGTGCCACCACTCTTTCGTCCGGGGGGGGCACTGAAGCTTTCTTT.